This entry is about one T cell receptor beta chain. Original data processing: Researchers report that nucleated cell counts were estimated from reference gene primer amplification. The method was immunoSEQ multiplex PCR; TCRdb's version includes in-frame clones alone and lacks a portion of them. From that table come the V and J calls and clone size; the DNA was used to work out D and trimming. The data contain 200,000 to 300,000 clones, 80% to 90% of them singletons. This CDR3 has 14 amino acids. Germline values: CDR1 SGHAT, CDR2 FQNNGV. V lost 0 bases to trimming and J lost 4 bases, with 9 bases between them. This record comes from a study of blood T cell repertoires in COVID-19. The overall study: Sites in the United States, Italy and Spain provided acute and convalescent COVID-19 samples. Sample material is recorded as cDNA or gDNA derived from T cells, B-cell-depleted T cells, or PBMCs.

The TCR was taken from a man in his thirties or forties with active or convalescent COVID-19. The J gene is TRBJ1-2, the V gene TRBV11-2; unclear D gene. The sequencing sample was made of peripheral blood. CDR3: CASSLDAGTYGYTF. In DNA, the CDR3 is TGTGCCAGCAGCTTAGACGCAGGAACCTATGGCTACACCTTC. The variable domain in full, with the rest retrieved from reference TRBV11-2 and TRBJ1-2, is EAGVAQSPRYKIIEKRQSVAFWCNPISGHATLYWYQQILGQGPKLLIQFQNNGVVDDSQLPKDRFSAERLKGVDSTLKIQPAKLEDSAVYLCASSLDAGTYGYTFGSGTRLTVV.